This TCR beta chain was sequenced in a study of quantifying T cell responses using KT2 cells. About the research overall: cDNA was made from DNase-treated RNA using alpha and beta constant primers.

Each cDNA got a UMI-containing oligo ligated at its 3' end. An equimolar mix of RC1.1 and RC1.2 primed the beta chain across TRBC1 and TRBC2. TCRdb called the UMI-ligation and nested PCR reads again in MiXCR, with one record for every CDR3 protein. This repertoire shows 31,000 or so distinct CDR3 sequences, around 10% found once; its top ten account for more than 9.5%. Germline assignment: CDR1 MNHEY and CDR2 SVGEGT. The CDR3 runs to 18 residues. V lost 6 bases, J lost 5 bases, and 20 bases stayed unmatched. V is TRBV6-2 or TRBV6-3 and J is TRBJ2-3, with 7 bases fitting TRBD2. The sample comprised PBMCs spiked with cells of the T cell clone KT2. This sequence was found in a human donor. Written as DNA, the CDR3 is TGTGCCAGCAGCCCCTTCGCCGCGACTAGCTGGTTGGGAGATACGCAGTATTTT. It codes for CASSPFAATSWLGDTQYF.